This T cell receptor (beta chain) was sequenced during a study of CD8 T cells in Susac syndrome. Across the whole study: Each patient with Susac syndrome, at the time of blood draw, was therapy-naive, on corticosteroids, or on intravenous immunoglobulin alone.

Trimming stripped 8 bases from V and 2 bases from J, with 9 bases between. The CDR3 extends over 12 amino acids. RNA amounts of roughly 0.45 to 1 ug underwent reverse transcription with random hexamers. TCRdb ran MiXCR on the immunoSEQ multiplex PCR reads and lists one entry per CDR3 protein. The top ten clones hold about 0.09% of a sample with about 190,000 distinct CDR3 sequences, 90% to 95% of them seen once. Sequencing was done on a sample of CD4+ T cells from PBMCs. This TCR derives from a human donor with Susac syndrome. The chain links TRBV12-3 or TRBV12-4 to TRBJ2-5, with D unresolved. The CDR3 nucleotides read TGTGCCAGCCGCCGTGGGCAAGAGACCCAGTACTTC. It encodes CASRRGQETQYF.